This TCR beta chain was captured by sequencing in a study of beta chain features in type 1 diabetes. At the level of the study: Patients shared similar age, gender and cell yields with healthy donors.

Since all of the isolated RNA was reverse transcribed, expressed TCRB transcripts were what got sequenced. TCRdb's table, derived via immunoSEQ multiplex PCR, lists solely in-frame clones and lacks some. The repertoire holds about 220,000 clones, with about a tenth as singletons. Remarks on this clone: Its matching antigen is unknown.

Sort purity for all populations was recorded as exceeding 98%. The germline gives CDR1 SGDLS, CDR2 YYNGEE. The germline V and J ends were trimmed by 0 bases and 2 bases, with 4 bases remaining between them. This CDR3 has 13 amino acids. Findings of the study overall: For patients, the naive, central memory and Treg TCRB repertoires appeared more alike than for healthy donors. There was a moderate but significant shortening of TCRB CDR3s in all four CD4+ subsets of Type 1 diabetes patients.

The chain carries TRBV9 and TRBJ2-3; D is unresolved. This TCR was recovered from a man between 18 and 35 years old in good health. The specimen was central memory CD4+ T cells from blood. This CDR3 reads CASSVVPTDTQYF. For the CDR3, the DNA is TGTGCCAGCAGCGTAGTACCCACAGATACGCAGTATTTT.